This T cell receptor (beta chain) is from a study of blood T cell repertoires in COVID-19. Study-wide background: The United States, Italy and Spain supplied acute and convalescent COVID-19 samples. PBMCs, B-cell-depleted T cells, or T cells provided the cDNA or gDNA that made up the material.

All enrollees were roughly 18 to 100 years old and from 25 or so US areas. Each participant's cohort was designated according to participant-reported clinical history. Method: immunoSEQ multiplex PCR; TCRdb's copy keeps in-frame clones and lacks some. Of roughly 200,000 clones listed, around 88% are singletons. V was pared by 10 bases and J by 10 bases, with 20 bases between. The length of the CDR3 is 14 residues. In germline, CDR1 is MDHEN, CDR2 SYDVKM. This sequence originates from a middle-aged man with acute COVID-19. J is TRBJ1-6 and V is TRBV28; D might be TRBD1 (5 bases). The material sequenced was PBMCs or T cells enriched from blood (not recorded which). CDR3 nucleotide sequence: TGTGCCACGGGCGGAAGGGCGGGGGTCTCACCCCTCCACTTT. It yields the protein CATGGRAGVSPLHF.